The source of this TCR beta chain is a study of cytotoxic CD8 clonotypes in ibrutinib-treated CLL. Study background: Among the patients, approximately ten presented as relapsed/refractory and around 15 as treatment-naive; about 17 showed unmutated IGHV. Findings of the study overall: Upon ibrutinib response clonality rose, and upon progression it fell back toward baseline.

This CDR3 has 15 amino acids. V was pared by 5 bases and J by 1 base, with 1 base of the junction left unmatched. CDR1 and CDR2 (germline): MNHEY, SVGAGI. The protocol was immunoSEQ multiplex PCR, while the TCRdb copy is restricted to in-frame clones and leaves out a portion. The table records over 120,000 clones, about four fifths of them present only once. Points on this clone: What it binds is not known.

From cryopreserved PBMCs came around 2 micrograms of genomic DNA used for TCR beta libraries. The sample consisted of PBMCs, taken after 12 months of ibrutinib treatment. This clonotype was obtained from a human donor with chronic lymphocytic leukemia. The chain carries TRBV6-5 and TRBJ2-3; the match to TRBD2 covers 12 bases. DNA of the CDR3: TGTGCCAGCAGTCGACTAGCGGGGGGCACAGATACGCAGTATTTT. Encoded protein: CASSRLAGGTDTQYF.